The 9 T cell receptor beta chains reported below all come from one sample, sequenced in a study of vaccination effects on CD4 cells after COVID-19. These TCRs are of unknown antigen specificity. This table comes from immunoSEQ multiplex PCR, and its TCRdb copy is limited to in-frame clones, with some not included. This table has some 70,000 clones, 75% to 85% appearing once. Antigen-specific CD4+ T cells were expanded (with viral peptide pools) by the ViraFEST assay ahead of sequencing. An approximately 10-day culture period preceded the isolation of CD4+ T cells. Either the BNT162b2 or mRNA-1273 vaccine was given to participants in two doses. Sequenced here: CD4+ T cells from PBMCs cultured with HCoV-229E spike peptides, sampled after COVID-19 vaccination. All receptors derive from a human donor who received a COVID-19 vaccine.

The chain uses TRBV18 and TRBJ1-1; D unresolved. V dropped 1 base and J dropped 2 bases, with 5 bases sitting between them. CDR3 size: 13 residues. Germline values: CDR1 KGHSH, CDR2 LQKENI. The CDR3 DNA is TGTGCCAGCTCACCACAGGGTAACACTGAAGCTTTCTTT. This gives the protein CASSPQGNTEAFF.

This sequence joins TRBV20-1 and TRBJ1-2; no reliable D call. The CDR3 totals 11 residues. Germline V CDR1 and CDR2: DFQATT, SNEGSKA (reference sequence). Trimming shortened V by 5 bases and J by 14 bases, and 18 bases separated the two germline ends. CDR3 amino acids: CSAPRLTRGTF. CDR3 in DNA: TGCAGTGCTCCGCGGCTTACGAGAGGAACCTTC.

The chain links TRBV27 to TRBJ1-5; unclear D gene. Trimming removed 6 bases from V and 2 bases from J, with 11 bases in between. Per the germline V gene, CDR1 is MNHEY and CDR2 is SMNVEV (reference sequence). The CDR3 is 14 residues long. The CDR3 DNA is TGTGCCAGCAGGTGGAGGGTGGGCAATCAGCCCCAGCATTTT. Its translation: CASRWRVGNQPQHF.

CDR3 region: CASGLVQGTEAFF. The CDR3 nucleotides are TGTGCTAGTGGTTTGGTACAGGGGACTGAAGCTTTCTTT. V usage is TRBV12-5 and J usage is TRBJ1-1, with TRBD1 matching over 7 bases. CDR1 is LGHNT, CDR2 FRNRAP, per germline. The CDR3 runs to 13 residues. V lost 0 bases and J lost 5; bases outside the gene matches: 0.

V and J are TRBV5-1 and TRBJ2-2; D not certain. The CDR3 runs 16 residues. Per the germline V gene, CDR1 is SGHRS and CDR2 is YFSETQ. Trimming cost V 0 bases and J 2 bases, with 11 bases left between them. Here the CDR3 reads CASSLETSLNTGELFF. CDR3 DNA: TGCGCCAGCAGCTTGGAAACCTCCCTTAACACCGGGGAGCTGTTTTTT.

This chain links TRBV4-2 with TRBJ2-5, with TRBD1 matching 7 bases. CDR1 LGHNA and CDR2 YNFKEQ come from the germline V gene. The CDR3 has 15 residues. J lost 1 base, V lost 6 bases, and 8 bases had no gene match. CDR3: CASRNRGQIQETQYF. CDR3 nucleotide sequence: TGTGCCAGCAGGAACCGGGGACAGATCCAAGAGACCCAGTACTTC.

This clone was counted a few times. As DNA, the CDR3 is TGTGCCAGCAGTTTCCCTCCGGCCGGGGAGCTGTTTTTT. Encoded protein: CASSFPPAGELFF. V and J are TRBV6-6 and TRBJ2-2; unclear D gene. V was shortened by 4 bases and J by 6 bases, with 9 bases between the two germline ends. The CDR3 has 13 amino acids. Per germline, CDR1 MNHNY and CDR2 SVGAGI (reference sequence).

The rearrangement uses TRBV5-1 and TRBJ1-6; 9 positions agree with TRBD1. V gave up 4 bases and J gave up 9 bases; unmatched junction bases: 8. Germline V gene lookup returns CDR1 SGHRS and CDR2 YFSETQ. The CDR3 runs to 15 residues. The CDR3 region is CASSDGTGTGSPLHF. The CDR3 DNA is TGCGCCAGCAGCGACGGGACAGGGACTGGTTCACCCCTCCACTTT.

V and J are TRBV7-9 and TRBJ2-7, with D perhaps TRBD2 (5 bases). CDR3 length: 14 residues. CDR1 and CDR2 from the germline V gene are SEHNR and FQNEAQ (reference sequence). Trimming cost V 5 bases and J 1 base, with 12 bases left between them. The CDR3 is CASSGSSVSYEQYV. CDR3 DNA sequence: TGTGCCAGCAGCGGGAGTTCAGTATCCTACGAGCAGTACGTC.